This T cell receptor beta chain was sequenced during a study of T cell repertoires in cytomegalovirus infection. Study at large: From public TCR beta signatures came an indication of both CMV infection and matching HLA type. The study's findings and limits: Based on cumulative public TCR beta family frequency, carriers of CMV plus the relevant HLA were identified. Within the response measured ex vivo, HLA-C-restricted CMV-specific TCR beta clonotypes were dominant.

Germline-derived CDR1 and CDR2 are MGHRA and YSYEKL. Losses at the gene ends were 2 bases for V and 4 bases for J; bases not matched to a gene: 12. CDR3 length equals 17 residues. TCRdb itself ran the reads through MiXCR, one entry per CDR3 protein. The sample yields hundreds of thousands of distinct CDR3 sequences, 15% to 20% seen once. This clonotype showed up just a few times. As yet, its antigen is unknown. Sequencing input: PBMCs. This chain links TRBV4-1 with TRBJ2-3; TRBD1 matches 7 bases. This receptor was taken from a human donor in good health (CMV status not recorded). Some clones in this sample may be carry-over from other donors' samples. The CDR3 sequence: CASSQTLTGPPPDTQYF. As DNA, the CDR3 is TGCGCCAGCAGCCAAACTCTGACAGGGCCACCACCAGATACGCAGTATTTT.